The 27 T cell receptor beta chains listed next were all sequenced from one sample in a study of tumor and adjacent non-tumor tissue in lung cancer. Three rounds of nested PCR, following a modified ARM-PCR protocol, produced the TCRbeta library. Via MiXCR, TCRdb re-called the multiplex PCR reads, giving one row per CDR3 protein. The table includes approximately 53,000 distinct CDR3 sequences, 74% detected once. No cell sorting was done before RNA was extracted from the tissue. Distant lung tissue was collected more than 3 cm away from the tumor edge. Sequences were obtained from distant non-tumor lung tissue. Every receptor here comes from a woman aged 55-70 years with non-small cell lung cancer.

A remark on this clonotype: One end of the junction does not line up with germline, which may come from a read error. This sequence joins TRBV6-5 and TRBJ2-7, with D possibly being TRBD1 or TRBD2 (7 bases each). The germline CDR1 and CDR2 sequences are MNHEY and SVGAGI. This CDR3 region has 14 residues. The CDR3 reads CTSRGGQHSYEQYF. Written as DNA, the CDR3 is TGTACCAGCAGGGGGGGACAGCACTCCTACGAGCAGTACTTC.

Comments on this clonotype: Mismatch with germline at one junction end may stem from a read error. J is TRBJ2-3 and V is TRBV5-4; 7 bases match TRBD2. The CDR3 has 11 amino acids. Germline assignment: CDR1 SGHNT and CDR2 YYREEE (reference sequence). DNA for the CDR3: TGTACCAGCAGCGGGGTGGATACACAGTATTTT. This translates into CTSSGVDTQYF. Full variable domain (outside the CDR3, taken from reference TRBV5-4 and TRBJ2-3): ETGVTQSPTHLIKTRGQQVTLRCSSQSGHNTVSWYQQALGQGPQFIFQYYREEENGRGNFPPRFSGLQFPNYSSELNVNALELDDSALYLCTSSGVDTQYFGPGTRLTVL.

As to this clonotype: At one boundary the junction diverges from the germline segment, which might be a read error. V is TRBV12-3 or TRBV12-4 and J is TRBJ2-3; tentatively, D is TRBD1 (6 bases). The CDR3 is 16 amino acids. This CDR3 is CASTKQPSRGTDAQYF. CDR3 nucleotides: TGTGCCAGCACTAAGCAACCAAGCAGGGGTACAGATGCGCAGTATTTT.

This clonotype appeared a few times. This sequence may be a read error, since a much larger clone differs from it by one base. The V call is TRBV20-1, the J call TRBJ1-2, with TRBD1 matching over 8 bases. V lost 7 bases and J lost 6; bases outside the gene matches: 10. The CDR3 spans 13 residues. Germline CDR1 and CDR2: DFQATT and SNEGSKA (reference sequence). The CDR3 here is CSVRTGNADGYTF. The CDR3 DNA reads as TGCAGTGTTAGGACAGGGAACGCCGATGGCTACACCTTC.

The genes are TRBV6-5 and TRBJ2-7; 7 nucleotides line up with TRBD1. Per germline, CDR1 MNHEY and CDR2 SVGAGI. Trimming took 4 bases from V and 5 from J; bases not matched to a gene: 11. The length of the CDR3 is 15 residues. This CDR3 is CASSSPLTGVHEQYF. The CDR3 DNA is TGTGCCAGCAGTTCGCCCCTTACAGGGGTCCACGAGCAGTACTTC.

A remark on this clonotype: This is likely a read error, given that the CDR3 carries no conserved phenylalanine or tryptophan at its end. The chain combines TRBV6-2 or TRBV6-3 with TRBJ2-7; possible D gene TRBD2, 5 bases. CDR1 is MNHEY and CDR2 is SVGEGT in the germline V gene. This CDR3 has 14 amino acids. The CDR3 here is CASKAADCLLEQYL. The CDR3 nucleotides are TGTGCAAGCAAGGCCGCGGACTGTCTCCTTGAGCAGTACTTA.

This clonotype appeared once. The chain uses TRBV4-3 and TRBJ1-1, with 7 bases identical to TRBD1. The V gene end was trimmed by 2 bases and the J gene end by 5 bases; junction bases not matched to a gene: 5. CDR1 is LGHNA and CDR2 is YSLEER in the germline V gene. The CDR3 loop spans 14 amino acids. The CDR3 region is CASSQYRGRTEAFF. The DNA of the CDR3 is TGCGCCAGCAGCCAATACAGGGGAAGGACTGAAGCTTTCTTT.

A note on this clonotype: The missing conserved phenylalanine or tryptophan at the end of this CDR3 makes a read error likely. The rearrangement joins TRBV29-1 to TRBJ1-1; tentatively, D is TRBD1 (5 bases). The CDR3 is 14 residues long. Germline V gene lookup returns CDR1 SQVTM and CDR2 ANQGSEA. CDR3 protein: CSVALSQVATEAFY. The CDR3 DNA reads TGTAGCGTTGCCTTGTCACAGGTGGCCACTGAAGCTTTCTAT.

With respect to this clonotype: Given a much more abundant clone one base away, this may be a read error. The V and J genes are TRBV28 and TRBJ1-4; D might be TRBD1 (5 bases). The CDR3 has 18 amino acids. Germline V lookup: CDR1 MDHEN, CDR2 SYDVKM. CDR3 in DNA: TGTGTCAGCAGTTTATCGACCGGGGCAGGAGCAACTAATGAAAAACTGTTTTTT. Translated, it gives CVSSLSTGAGATNEKLFF.

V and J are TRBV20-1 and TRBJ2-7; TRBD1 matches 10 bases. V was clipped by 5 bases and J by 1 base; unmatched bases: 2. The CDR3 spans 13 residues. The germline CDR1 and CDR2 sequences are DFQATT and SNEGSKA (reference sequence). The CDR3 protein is CSAWTGGSYEQYF. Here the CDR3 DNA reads TGCAGTGCTTGGACAGGGGGATCCTACGAGCAGTACTTC.

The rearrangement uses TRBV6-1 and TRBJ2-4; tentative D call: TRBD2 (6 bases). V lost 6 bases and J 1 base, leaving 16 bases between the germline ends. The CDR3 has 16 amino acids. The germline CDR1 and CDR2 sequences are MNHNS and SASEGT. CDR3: CASSDPGVSAKNIQYF. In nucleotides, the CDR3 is TGTGCCAGCAGCGATCCGGGGGTTAGTGCCAAAAACATTCAGTACTTC.

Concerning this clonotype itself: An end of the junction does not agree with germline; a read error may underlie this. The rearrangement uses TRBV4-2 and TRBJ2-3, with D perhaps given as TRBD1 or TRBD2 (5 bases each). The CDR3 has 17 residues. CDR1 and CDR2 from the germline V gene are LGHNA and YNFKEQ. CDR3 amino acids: CASSQDWERSSTGTRYF. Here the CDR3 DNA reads TGTGCCAGCAGCCAAGACTGGGAGCGGTCTAGCACAGGTACGCGGTATTTT.

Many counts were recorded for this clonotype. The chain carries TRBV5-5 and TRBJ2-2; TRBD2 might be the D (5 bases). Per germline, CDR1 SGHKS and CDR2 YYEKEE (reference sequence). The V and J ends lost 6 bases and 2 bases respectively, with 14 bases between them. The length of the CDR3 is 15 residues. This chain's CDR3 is CASNKEAGNTGELFF. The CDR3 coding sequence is TGTGCCAGCAACAAGGAGGCGGGCAACACCGGGGAGCTGTTTTTT.

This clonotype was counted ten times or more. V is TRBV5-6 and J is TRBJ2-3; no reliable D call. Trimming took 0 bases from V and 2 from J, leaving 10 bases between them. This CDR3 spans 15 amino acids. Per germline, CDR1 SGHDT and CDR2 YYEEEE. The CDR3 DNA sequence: TGTGCCAGCAGCTTGGGGTCGGTACCCACAGATACGCAGTATTTT. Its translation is CASSLGSVPTDTQYF.

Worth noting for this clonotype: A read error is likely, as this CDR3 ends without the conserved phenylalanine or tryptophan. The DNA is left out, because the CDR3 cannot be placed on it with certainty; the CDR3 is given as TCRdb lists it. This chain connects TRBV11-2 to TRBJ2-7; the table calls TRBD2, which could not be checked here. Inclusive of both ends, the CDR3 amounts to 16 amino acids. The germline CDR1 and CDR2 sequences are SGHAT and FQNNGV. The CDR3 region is CASSLTSGGAYYEQCL.

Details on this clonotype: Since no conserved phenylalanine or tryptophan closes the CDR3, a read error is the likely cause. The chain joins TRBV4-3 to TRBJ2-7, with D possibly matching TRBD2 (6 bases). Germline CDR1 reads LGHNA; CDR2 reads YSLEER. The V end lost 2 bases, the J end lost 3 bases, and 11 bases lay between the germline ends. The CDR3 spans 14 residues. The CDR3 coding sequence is TGCGCCAGCAGCCAACTCACCGGGGGCTACGAGCAGTACTAC. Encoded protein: CASSQLTGGYEQYY.

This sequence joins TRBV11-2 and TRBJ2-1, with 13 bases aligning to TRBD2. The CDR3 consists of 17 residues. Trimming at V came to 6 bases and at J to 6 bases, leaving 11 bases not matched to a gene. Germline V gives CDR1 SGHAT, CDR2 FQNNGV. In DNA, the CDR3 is TGTGCCAGCAGTCCCCCCCGACTAGCGGGGGGTCTCAATGAGCAGTTCTTC. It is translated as CASSPPRLAGGLNEQFF.

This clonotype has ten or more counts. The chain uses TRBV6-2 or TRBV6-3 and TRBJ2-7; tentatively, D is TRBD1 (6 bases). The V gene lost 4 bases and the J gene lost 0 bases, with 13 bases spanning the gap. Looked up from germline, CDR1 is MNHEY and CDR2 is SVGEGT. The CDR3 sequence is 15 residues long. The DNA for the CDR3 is TGTGCCAGCAGTTCGTTCCTGGACAGCTCCTACGAGCAGTACTTC. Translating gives CASSSFLDSSYEQYF.

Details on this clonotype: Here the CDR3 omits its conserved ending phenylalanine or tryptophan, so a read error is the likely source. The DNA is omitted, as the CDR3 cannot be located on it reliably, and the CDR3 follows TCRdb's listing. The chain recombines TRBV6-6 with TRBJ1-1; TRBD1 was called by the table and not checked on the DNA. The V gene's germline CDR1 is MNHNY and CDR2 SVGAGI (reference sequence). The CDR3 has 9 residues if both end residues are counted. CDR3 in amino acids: CASSYGSHL.

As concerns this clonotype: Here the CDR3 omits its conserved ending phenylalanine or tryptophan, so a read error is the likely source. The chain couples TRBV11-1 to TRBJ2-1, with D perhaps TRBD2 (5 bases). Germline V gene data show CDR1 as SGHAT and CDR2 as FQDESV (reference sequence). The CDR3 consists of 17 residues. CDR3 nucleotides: TGTCCCAGCAGTCGGGGTTTCGCAGCGAGCTCCTACAACGAGCAGTTCTTA. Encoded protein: CPSSRGFAASSYNEQFL.

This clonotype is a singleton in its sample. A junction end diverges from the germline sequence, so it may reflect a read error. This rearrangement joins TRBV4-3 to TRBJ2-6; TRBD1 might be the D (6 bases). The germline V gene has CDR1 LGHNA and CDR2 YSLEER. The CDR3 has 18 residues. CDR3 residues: CASSQDVAGAAGANVLIF. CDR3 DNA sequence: TGCGCCAGCAGCCAAGATGTGGCAGGGGCAGCTGGGGCCAACGTCCTGATCTTC.

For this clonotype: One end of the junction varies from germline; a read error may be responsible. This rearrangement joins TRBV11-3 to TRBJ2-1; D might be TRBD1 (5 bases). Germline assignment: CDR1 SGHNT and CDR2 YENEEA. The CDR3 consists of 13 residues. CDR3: CASNLVGQADAFF. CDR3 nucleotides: TGTGCCAGCAACTTAGTGGGGCAGGCGGATGCGTTCTTC. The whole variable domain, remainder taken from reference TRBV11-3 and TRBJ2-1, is EAGVVQSPRYKIIEKKQPVAFWCNPISGHNTLYWYLQNLGQGPELLIRYENEEAVDDSQLPKDRFSAERLKGVDSTLKIQPAELGDSAVYLCASNLVGQADAFFGPGTRLTVL.

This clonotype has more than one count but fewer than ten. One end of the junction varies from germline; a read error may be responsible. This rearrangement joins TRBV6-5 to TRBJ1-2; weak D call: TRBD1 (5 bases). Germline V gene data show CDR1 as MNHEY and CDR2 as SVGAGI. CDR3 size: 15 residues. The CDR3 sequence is CAGSSRTGGRRGYTF. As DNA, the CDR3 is TGTGCCGGCAGTTCTCGTACGGGGGGAAGAAGGGGCTACACCTTC.

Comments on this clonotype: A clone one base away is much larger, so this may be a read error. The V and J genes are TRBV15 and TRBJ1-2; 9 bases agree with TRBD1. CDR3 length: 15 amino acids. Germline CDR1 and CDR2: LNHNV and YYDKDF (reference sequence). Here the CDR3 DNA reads TGTGCCACCAGCACCGGACAGGGGTTTGACTATGGCTACATCTTC. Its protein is CATSTGQGFDYGYIF.

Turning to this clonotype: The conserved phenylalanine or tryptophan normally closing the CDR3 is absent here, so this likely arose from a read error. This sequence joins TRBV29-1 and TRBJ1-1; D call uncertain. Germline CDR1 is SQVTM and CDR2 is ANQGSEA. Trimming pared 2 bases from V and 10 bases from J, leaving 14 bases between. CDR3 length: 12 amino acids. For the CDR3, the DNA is TGCAGCGTTGAACCTCAACAAGGTGCAGCTTTCTAT. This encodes CSVEPQQGAAFY.

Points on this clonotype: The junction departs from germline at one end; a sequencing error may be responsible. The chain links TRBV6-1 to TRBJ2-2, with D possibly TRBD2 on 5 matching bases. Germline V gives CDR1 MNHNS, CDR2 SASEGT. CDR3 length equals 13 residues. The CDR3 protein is CASNERNTGELFF. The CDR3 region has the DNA TGTGCCAGCAACGAACGCAACACCGGGGAGCTGTTTTTC.

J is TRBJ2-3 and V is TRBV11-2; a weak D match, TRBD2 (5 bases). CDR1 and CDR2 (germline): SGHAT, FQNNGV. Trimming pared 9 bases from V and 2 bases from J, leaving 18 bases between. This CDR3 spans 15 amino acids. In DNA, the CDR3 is TGTGCCAGTAGCGCCGCCGGGATGGCCACAGATACGCAGTATTTT. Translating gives CASSAAGMATDTQYF. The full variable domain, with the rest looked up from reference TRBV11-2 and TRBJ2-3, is EAGVAQSPRYKIIEKRQSVAFWCNPISGHATLYWYQQILGQGPKLLIQFQNNGVVDDSQLPKDRFSAERLKGVDSTLKIQPAKLEDSAVYLCASSAAGMATDTQYFGPGTRLTVL.